This T cell receptor beta chain was recorded in a study of T-cell memory formation after mild COVID-19. Study in general: Largely, the TCR clusters proved donor specific. The study's findings and limits: Later expanders leaned CD4+, whereas clones that contracted between day 15 and 85 were balanced CD4/CD8.

TCRdb used MiXCR to reprocess the 5' RACE reads, holding one entry per CDR3 protein. The repertoire consists of more than 80,000 distinct CDR3 sequences, with over 10% occurring once and the leading ten covering under 30%. Germline V gene lookup returns CDR1 SGHVS and CDR2 FNYEAQ. The CDR3 is 15 amino acids. V lost 4 bases and J 6 bases, leaving 17 bases between the germline ends. About this clonotype: Its antigen is unidentified.

The sample consisted of PBMCs or a T cell subset sorted from them (not recorded which). The chain recombines TRBV7-6 with TRBJ2-3; TRBD2 is a possible D gene (5 bases). This TCR was recovered from an adult woman who had mild COVID-19 (a few samples of this study predate the infection). Cell type and time point are not known. CDR3 amino acids: CASSSPLESGDTQYF. The CDR3 DNA is TGTGCCAGCAGCTCTCCCCTGGAAAGCGGTGATACGCAGTATTTT.